The clone carrying this T cell receptor (beta chain) was counted ten times or more. Its antigen is unidentified. The data derive from a study of spatial heterogeneity in lung cancer. Findings and caveats of the study: Ubiquitous expanded tumor TCRs surfaced in blood more at resection than they did at follow-up.

MiXCR, run by TCRdb on the 5' RACE reads, gives a single entry per CDR3 protein. The data contain 13,000 to 15,000 distinct CDR3 sequences, about 9.4% of them seen just once; the ten biggest clones take up about 27%. Time point of the sample: sample taken at primary tumor resection. Whole RNA was taken from tumor, nontumor lung or frozen PBMC; it was then sequenced unsorted. The CDR3 is 13 residues long. Trimming removed 1 base at V and 2 bases at J, with 7 bases between. Germline V CDR1 and CDR2: SQVTM, ANQGSEA. The clonotype originates from a male donor with early-stage non-small cell lung cancer. The J gene is TRBJ2-3, the V gene TRBV29-1; D uncertain. The source material was PBMCs, sampled at surgery. The CDR3: CSVEGRLTDTQYF. The CDR3 nucleotides read TGCAGCGTTGAAGGAAGGCTCACAGATACGCAGTATTTT.